Listed below are T cell receptor beta chains from one sample, sequenced in a study of shared clonotypes between healthy human individuals. Method: immunoSEQ multiplex PCR; TCRdb's copy keeps in-frame clones and lacks some. The repertoire has fewer than 2.5 million clones, over 85% of them found once; the top ten carry 0.36%. The sample comprised naive CD4+ T cells from PBMCs. All receptors derive from a man aged 18-30 years in good health. Some clones in this sample may be carry-over from other donors' samples. Each CDR3 is given with its conserved first and last residue. The order of the fields is J gene, V gene, clone size, D gene, CDR3 length, CDR3 DNA, CDR3 protein. D genes are given only for firm matches. Size is stated for part of the rows, as once, few or many counts, or as a class when the clone is expanded.

j_gene: TRBJ2-1
v_gene: TRBV29-1
abundance: .
d_gene: .
len: 11
CDR3nt: TGCAGCGCTGGGGCGTACAATGAGCAGTTCTTC
CDR3aa: CSAGAYNEQFF

j_gene: TRBJ2-2
v_gene: TRBV30
abundance: .
d_gene: .
len: 13
CDR3nt: TGTGCCTGGAGTTCCGGGTTGACCGGGGAGCTGTTTTTT
CDR3aa: CAWSSGLTGELFF

j_gene: TRBJ1-1
v_gene: TRBV29-1
abundance: .
d_gene: .
len: 14
CDR3nt: TGCAGCGCCTCTCAGGGCAGTGGCGCCACTGAAGCTTTCTTT
CDR3aa: CSASQGSGATEAFF

j_gene: TRBJ2-3
v_gene: TRBV7-9
abundance: .
d_gene: TRBD1
len: 16
CDR3nt: TGTGCCAGCAGCTTTAGGACAGGGGGCTCTACAGATACGCAGTATTTT
CDR3aa: CASSFRTGGSTDTQYF

j_gene: TRBJ2-3
v_gene: TRBV7-2
abundance: .
d_gene: TRBD2
len: 16
CDR3nt: TGTGCCAGCACCCCGGGACTAGCGGGCAGCACAGATACGCAGTATTTT
CDR3aa: CASTPGLAGSTDTQYF

j_gene: TRBJ1-2
v_gene: TRBV6-5
abundance: once
d_gene: .
len: 13
CDR3nt: TGTGCCAGCAGTTACGATGGTGAGGAAGGCTACACCTTC
CDR3aa: CASSYDGEEGYTF

j_gene: TRBJ2-1
v_gene: TRBV28
abundance: .
d_gene: TRBD1
len: 17
CDR3nt: TGTGCCAGCAGTTCCCCGTCGACAGGGGGCGCGGGCAATGAGCAGTTCTTC
CDR3aa: CASSSPSTGGAGNEQFF

j_gene: TRBJ2-5
v_gene: TRBV7-9
abundance: .
d_gene: .
len: 14
CDR3nt: TGTGCCAGCAGTCTCCGGACTGAGCAAGAGACCCAGTACTTC
CDR3aa: CASSLRTEQETQYF

j_gene: TRBJ1-5
v_gene: TRBV7-2
abundance: .
d_gene: .
len: 13
CDR3nt: TGTGCCAGCACCGAAAACGATGATCAGCCCCAGCATTTT
CDR3aa: CASTENDDQPQHF

j_gene: TRBJ2-2
v_gene: TRBV28
abundance: .
d_gene: .
len: 15
CDR3nt: TGTGCCAGCAGTTTATCTGCGGAAAACACCGGGGAGCTGTTTTTT
CDR3aa: CASSLSAENTGELFF

j_gene: TRBJ1-1
v_gene: TRBV27
abundance: .
d_gene: TRBD1
len: 14
CDR3nt: TGTGCCAGCAGTTTAGAGAGAGGGACAGACGAAGCTTTCTTT
CDR3aa: CASSLERGTDEAFF

j_gene: TRBJ2-5
v_gene: TRBV6-5
abundance: .
d_gene: .
len: 15
CDR3nt: TGTGCCAGCAGTCTCGGGACTCATAAGGGGGAGACCCAGTACTTC
CDR3aa: CASSLGTHKGETQYF

j_gene: TRBJ2-4
v_gene: TRBV2
abundance: .
d_gene: .
len: 12
CDR3nt: TGTGCCAGCAGGAGTGGGGGAAACATTCAGTACTTC
CDR3aa: CASRSGGNIQYF

j_gene: TRBJ1-2
v_gene: TRBV9
abundance: .
d_gene: .
len: 14
CDR3nt: TGTGCCAGCAGCGTAGGTCCAGCTAACTATGGCTACACCTTC
CDR3aa: CASSVGPANYGYTF

j_gene: TRBJ2-2
v_gene: TRBV7-3
abundance: .
d_gene: TRBD2
len: 15
CDR3nt: TGTGCCAGCAGCTTAGGTTTAGCGGGAGCCGGGGAGCTGTTTTTT
CDR3aa: CASSLGLAGAGELFF

j_gene: TRBJ1-2
v_gene: TRBV28
abundance: .
d_gene: TRBD1
len: 16
CDR3nt: TGTGCCAGCAGTACCCAGAAAGGGACAGGGGGCAGGGGCTACACCTTC
CDR3aa: CASSTQKGTGGRGYTF

j_gene: TRBJ1-1
v_gene: TRBV7-2
abundance: .
d_gene: .
len: 15
CDR3nt: TGTGCCAGCAGAAGGCGTCCGGCAGAGAACACTGAAGCTTTCTTT
CDR3aa: CASRRRPAENTEAFF